The next 3 T cell receptor beta chains were all read from a single sample in a study of cytomegalovirus exposure and HLA in healthy donors. Amplification used 60 Vbeta primers and 13 Jbeta primers. The protocol was immunoSEQ multiplex PCR, while the TCRdb copy is restricted to in-frame clones and leaves out a portion. This table holds 45,000 to 55,000 clones, roughly 75% found once. The sequencing sample was made of PBMCs. These receptors all stem from a man under 40 in good health and CMV-seropositive.

This chain connects TRBV27 to TRBJ1-5; 9 nucleotides line up with TRBD1. Germline CDR1 is MNHEY and CDR2 is SMNVEV (reference sequence). Trimming at V came to 6 bases and at J to 3 bases, leaving 6 bases not matched to a gene. The CDR3 is 15 residues long. The CDR3: CASRATGGYNQPQHF. As DNA, the CDR3 is TGTGCCAGCAGGGCCACAGGGGGCTACAATCAGCCCCAGCATTTT.

The chain combines TRBV9 with TRBJ1-2; 7 nucleotides align to TRBD1. V shed 4 bases, J shed 3 bases, and the junction held 9 bases outside the gene matches. CDR1 and CDR2 from the germline V gene are SGDLS and YYNGEE. This CDR3 comprises 15 residues. The CDR3: CASSPRQGWDYGYTF. DNA for the CDR3: TGTGCCAGCAGCCCGAGACAGGGCTGGGACTATGGCTACACCTTC.

This rearrangement joins TRBV4-1 to TRBJ2-2; possibly TRBD2 for D (6 bases). This CDR3 comprises 16 residues. Germline lookup yields CDR1 MGHRA and CDR2 YSYEKL. Trimming took 3 bases from V and 3 from J, leaving 14 bases between them. In DNA, the CDR3 is TGCGCCAGCAGCCACATTAGCGGTTTATACACCGGGGAGCTGTTTTTT. Translation: CASSHISGLYTGELFF.